The clone carrying this T cell receptor (beta chain) was seen a few times. Its antigen remains unknown. The data originate from a study of identical twins. A universal primer site was added by template switching, and unique molecular identifiers were carried by the cDNA. TCRdb re-called the 5' RACE reads through MiXCR, storing one row per CDR3 protein. The sample holds approximately 700,000 distinct CDR3 sequences, 6.1% seen once. Study results and caveats: Fewer insertions characterized abundant cord blood beta clonotypes, whereas memory repertoires showed none. Twins shared out-of-frame alpha sequences with excess low generation probability.

This receptor was taken from a man younger than 35 in good health. The sample taken for sequencing was naive T cells sorted from blood.

The CDR3: CASSLAGGQVTF. CDR3 nucleotide sequence: TGCGCCAGCAGCTTGGCGGGTGGACAGGTTACTTTC. This chain links TRBV5-1 with TRBJ2-6, with 7 bases that match TRBD1. The germline V gene encodes CDR1 SGHRS and CDR2 YFSETQ. The CDR3 is made up of 12 amino acids. Germline trimming cut 0 bases from V and 19 bases from J; bases unmatched to any gene: 7.